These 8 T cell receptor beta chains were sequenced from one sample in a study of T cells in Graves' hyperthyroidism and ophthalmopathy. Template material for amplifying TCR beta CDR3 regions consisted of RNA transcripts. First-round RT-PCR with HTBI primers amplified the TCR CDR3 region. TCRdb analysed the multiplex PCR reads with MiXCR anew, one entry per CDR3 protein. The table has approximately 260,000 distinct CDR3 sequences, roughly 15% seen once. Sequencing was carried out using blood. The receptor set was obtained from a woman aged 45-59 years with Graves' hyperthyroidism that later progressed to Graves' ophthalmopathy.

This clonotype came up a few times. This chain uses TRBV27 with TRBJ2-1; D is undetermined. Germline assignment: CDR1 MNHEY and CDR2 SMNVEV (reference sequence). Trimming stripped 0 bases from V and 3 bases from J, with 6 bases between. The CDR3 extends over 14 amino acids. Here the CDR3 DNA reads TGTGCCAGCAGTTTATCCCCGTTCTACAATGAGCAGTTCTTC. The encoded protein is CASSLSPFYNEQFF.

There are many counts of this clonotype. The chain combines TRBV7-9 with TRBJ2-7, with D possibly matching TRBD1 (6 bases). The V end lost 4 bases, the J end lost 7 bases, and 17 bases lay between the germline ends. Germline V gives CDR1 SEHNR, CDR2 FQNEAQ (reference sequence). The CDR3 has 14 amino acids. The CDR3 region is CASSYRVGVWEQYF. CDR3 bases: TGTGCCAGCAGCTACAGGGTTGGGGTGTGGGAGCAGTACTTC.

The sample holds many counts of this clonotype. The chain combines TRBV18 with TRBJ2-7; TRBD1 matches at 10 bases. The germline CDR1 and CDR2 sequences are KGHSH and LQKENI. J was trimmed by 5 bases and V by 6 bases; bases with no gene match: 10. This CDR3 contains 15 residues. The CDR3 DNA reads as TGTGCCAGCTCCCATGCCGGGACAGGGGTCGACGAGCAGTACTTC. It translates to CASSHAGTGVDEQYF.

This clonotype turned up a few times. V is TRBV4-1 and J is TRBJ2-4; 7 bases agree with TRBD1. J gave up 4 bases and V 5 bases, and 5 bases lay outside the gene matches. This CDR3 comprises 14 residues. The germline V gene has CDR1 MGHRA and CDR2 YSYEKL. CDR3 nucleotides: TGCGCCAGCAGCGCATGGGGACAGAAAAACATTCAGTACTTC. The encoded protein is CASSAWGQKNIQYF.

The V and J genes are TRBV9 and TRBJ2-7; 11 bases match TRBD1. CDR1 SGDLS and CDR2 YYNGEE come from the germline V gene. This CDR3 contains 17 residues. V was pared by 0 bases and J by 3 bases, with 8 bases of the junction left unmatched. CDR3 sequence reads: CASSVAPGTGGNYEQYF. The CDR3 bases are TGTGCCAGCAGCGTAGCACCGGGGACAGGGGGGAACTACGAGCAGTACTTC.

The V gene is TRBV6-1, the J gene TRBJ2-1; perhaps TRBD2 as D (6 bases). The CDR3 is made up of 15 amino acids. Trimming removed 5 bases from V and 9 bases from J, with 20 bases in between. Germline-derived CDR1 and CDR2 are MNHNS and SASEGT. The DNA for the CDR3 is TGTGCCAGCAGTACTCCTCCCGCGGGAAGCGGTGAGCAGTTCTTC. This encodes CASSTPPAGSGEQFF.

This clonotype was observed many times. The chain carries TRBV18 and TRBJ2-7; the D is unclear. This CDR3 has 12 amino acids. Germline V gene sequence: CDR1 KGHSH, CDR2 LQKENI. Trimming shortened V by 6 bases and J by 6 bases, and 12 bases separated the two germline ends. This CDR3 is CASSPASGEQYF. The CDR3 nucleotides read TGTGCCAGCTCGCCTGCTTCGGGCGAGCAGTACTTC.

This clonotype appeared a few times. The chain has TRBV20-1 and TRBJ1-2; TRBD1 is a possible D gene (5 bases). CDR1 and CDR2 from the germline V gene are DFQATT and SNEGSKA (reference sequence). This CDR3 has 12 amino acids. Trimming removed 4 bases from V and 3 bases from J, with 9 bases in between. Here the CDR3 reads CSATGTYYGYTF. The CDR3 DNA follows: TGCAGTGCTACTGGGACGTACTATGGCTACACCTTC.